The 11 T cell receptor beta chains presented below share a single source sample, sequenced in a study of blood T cell repertoires in COVID-19. Using immunoSEQ multiplex PCR, the repertoire was profiled, and TCRdb retains in-frame clones only, with some absent. The table has fewer than 250,000 clones, just over 85% seen once. Sequencing input: peripheral blood. These receptors all stem from a man aged 50 to 60 with COVID-19, enrolled during active disease.

This clone was seen once. The gene calls are TRBV7-3 and TRBJ2-2, with D possibly TRBD2 on 7 matching bases. CDR3 length: 15 residues. CDR1 and CDR2 (germline): SGHTA, FQGTGA. V dropped 1 base and J dropped 6 bases, with 12 bases sitting between them. CDR3 DNA sequence: TGTGCCAGCAGCTTAATGGGGAGGGGGTCCGGGGAGCTGTTTTTT. Protein: CASSLMGRGSGELFF.

This chain uses TRBV7-9 with TRBJ2-5, with D possibly matching TRBD1 (7 bases). This CDR3 is 14 amino acids long. V lost 5 bases and J lost 12, with 22 bases in between. CDR1 is SEHNR, CDR2 FQNEAQ, per germline (reference sequence). In DNA form, the CDR3 reads TGTGCCAGCAGCACTAGCCCCACGGGGACAGCAAAGTACTTC. It is translated as CASSTSPTGTAKYF.

The chain uses TRBV7-9 and TRBJ2-1; 12 positions match TRBD2. The CDR3 is 15 amino acids. From germline, CDR1 is SEHNR and CDR2 FQNEAQ (reference sequence). V was clipped by 1 base and J by 7 bases; unmatched bases: 2. CDR3 protein: CASSLGTSGDNEQFF. In nucleotides, the CDR3 is TGTGCCAGCAGCTTAGGGACTAGCGGGGATAATGAGCAGTTCTTC.

The chain has TRBV15 and TRBJ1-4; D unresolved. V was cut by 0 bases and J by 6 bases, with 14 bases left in between. The CDR3 has 16 residues. CDR1 and CDR2 (germline): LNHNV, YYDKDF (reference sequence). The CDR3 sequence is CATSRDKDSWDEKLFF. In DNA, the CDR3 is TGTGCCACCAGCAGAGATAAGGACTCTTGGGATGAAAAACTGTTTTTT.

This chain links TRBV25-1 with TRBJ2-5, with TRBD1 identical over 7 bases. The trim removed 1 base at V and 1 base at J, leaving 6 bases unmatched. Germline V gene lookup returns CDR1 MGHDK and CDR2 SYGVNS. The CDR3 runs to 16 residues. The CDR3 reads CASSEFRRQGQETQYF. CDR3 nucleotide sequence: TGTGCCAGCAGTGAATTCCGTCGACAGGGCCAAGAGACCCAGTACTTC.

The rearrangement links TRBV9 to TRBJ2-2; D is unresolved. The V end was cut by 2 bases, the J end by 4 bases, with 6 bases between. This CDR3 spans 13 amino acids. Germline CDR1 SGDLS, CDR2 YYNGEE. DNA of the CDR3: TGTGCCAGCAGCGTCTCGGGCACCGGGGAGCTGTTTTTT. This encodes CASSVSGTGELFF. Combining the CDR3 with reference TRBV9 and TRBJ2-2 gives the whole variable domain DSGVTQTPKHLITATGQRVTLRCSPRSGDLSVYWYQQSLDQGLQFLIQYYNGEERAKGNILERFSAQQFPDLHSELNLSSLELGDSALYFCASSVSGTGELFFGEGSRLTVL.

The chain is built from TRBV5-1 and TRBJ2-1, with D perhaps TRBD2 (5 bases). V was trimmed by 0 bases and J by 0 bases, leaving 7 bases between them. This CDR3 is 15 amino acids long. Germline values: CDR1 SGHRS, CDR2 YFSETQ. The CDR3 sequence is CASSLGGSSYNEQFF. The DNA for the CDR3 is TGCGCCAGCAGCTTGGGTGGGAGCTCCTACAATGAGCAGTTCTTC. Looking up the rest from reference TRBV5-1 and TRBJ2-1 gives the full variable domain: KAGVTQTPRYLIKTRGQQVTLSCSPISGHRSVSWYQQTPGQGLQFLFEYFSETQRNKGNFPGRFSGRQFSNSRSEMNVSTLELGDSALYLCASSLGGSSYNEQFFGPGTRLTVL.

The gene calls are TRBV7-9 and TRBJ1-1; TRBD1 agrees at 8 bases. Germline trimming cut 5 bases from V and 4 bases from J; bases unmatched to any gene: 9. The CDR3 is 15 residues long. Germline CDR1 is SEHNR and CDR2 is FQNEAQ (reference sequence). The CDR3 coding sequence is TGTGCCAGCAGCCTGGGACAGGCCTTGAGCACTGAAGCTTTCTTT. It translates to CASSLGQALSTEAFF.

V usage is TRBV4-3 and J usage is TRBJ1-4; possible D gene TRBD1, 5 bases. This CDR3 has 14 residues. Germline-derived CDR1 and CDR2 are LGHNA and YSLEER. V was clipped by 4 bases and J by 2 bases, with 8 bases between them. CDR3 loop: CASSPGMTNEKLFF. The CDR3 DNA reads as TGCGCCAGCAGCCCAGGGATGACTAATGAAAAACTGTTTTTT.

The CDR3 sequence: CASSGIAGTGAEQFF. The CDR3 nucleotides read TGTGCCAGCAGCGGCATCGCGGGGACCGGAGCTGAGCAGTTCTTC. The rearrangement joins TRBV9 to TRBJ2-1, with D perhaps TRBD2 (6 bases). The CDR3 loop spans 15 amino acids. V lost 3 bases and J lost 9, with 19 bases in between. Germline loops: CDR1 SGDLS, CDR2 YYNGEE. Full variable domain (outside the CDR3, taken from reference TRBV9 and TRBJ2-1): DSGVTQTPKHLITATGQRVTLRCSPRSGDLSVYWYQQSLDQGLQFLIQYYNGEERAKGNILERFSAQQFPDLHSELNLSSLELGDSALYFCASSGIAGTGAEQFFGPGTRLTVL.

CDR3 DNA sequence: TGTGCCAGCTCACCTAGGACTAGCGGGAGGACCGATGAGCAGTTCTTC. Its protein is CASSPRTSGRTDEQFF. The rearrangement uses TRBV18 and TRBJ2-1; 14 bases are a match to TRBD2. Germline V gene data show CDR1 as KGHSH and CDR2 as LQKENI. After removal of 3 bases from V and 8 bases from J, the junction contained 6 bases not matched to a gene. The CDR3 has 16 amino acids.